This T cell receptor (beta chain) was obtained from a study of cytomegalovirus exposure and HLA in healthy donors. Study-level information: Within an early data release were around 87 million unique TCRs drawn from HLA-typed donors.

The PCR contained 60 Vbeta and 13 Jbeta primers. Measured with immunoSEQ multiplex PCR; TCRdb has only the in-frame clones, and not every one. The sample holds 150,000 to 200,000 clones; around four fifths are singletons and the top ten take 1.5% to 2%. Study-level findings and limits: Accurate HLA-A and HLA-B prediction from TCR beta sequences was reported for most subjects.

Concerning this clone: Its target is unknown.

V was clipped by 1 base and J by 1 base, with 16 bases between them. The CDR3 is 17 residues long. Germline V CDR1 and CDR2: SNHLY, FYNNEI. J is TRBJ1-1 and V is TRBV2; D not certain. The source of this sequence is a woman aged 18-29 years in good health and CMV-seronegative. Sequencing input: PBMCs. The CDR3 DNA sequence: TGTGCCAGCAGTGAAGATTTGGCGTCCCCGGGGAACACTGAAGCTTTCTTT. As protein: CASSEDLASPGNTEAFF.